This T cell receptor beta chain was captured by sequencing in a study of post-analysis software for immune sequencing data. Background on the study: Some patients lacked subtype; others had relapsing-remitting, secondary progressive or progressive-relapsing disease. Study outcomes and limitations: Patients had higher frequencies than controls of roughly 5 TRBV segments, including TRBV5-6, TRBV5-1 and TRBV20-1.

About this clonotype itself: The antigen remains unidentified.

TCR beta cDNA libraries had unique molecular identifiers. The authors obtained about 520,000 cDNA molecules from roughly 1 to 10 million T cells. TCRdb re-called the PCR reads with MiXCR, one entry per CDR3 protein. Of roughly 570,000 distinct CDR3 sequences detected, roughly 34% appear once; the ten largest clones hold approximately 6%. The V gene lost 8 bases and the J gene lost 3 bases, with 19 bases spanning the gap. The CDR3 runs 15 residues. The origin of this receptor is a girl aged 2 to 17 with multiple sclerosis. The chain couples TRBV12-3 or TRBV12-4 to TRBJ1-1; D unresolved. The specimen was blood. CDR3 sequence: CASSHLATMDTEAFF. CDR3 DNA: TGTGCCAGCTCCCATCTGGCGACTATGGACACTGAAGCTTTCTTT.